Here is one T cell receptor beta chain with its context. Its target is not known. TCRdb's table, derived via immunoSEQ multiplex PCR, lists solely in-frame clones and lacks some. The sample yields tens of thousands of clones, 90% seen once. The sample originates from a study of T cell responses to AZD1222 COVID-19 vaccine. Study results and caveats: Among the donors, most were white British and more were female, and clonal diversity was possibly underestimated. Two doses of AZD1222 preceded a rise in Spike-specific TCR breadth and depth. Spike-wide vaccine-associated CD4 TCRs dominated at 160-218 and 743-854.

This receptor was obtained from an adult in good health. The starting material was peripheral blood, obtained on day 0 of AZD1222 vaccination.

CDR3 amino acids: CASSLAEGHEKLFF. DNA of the CDR3: TGCGCCAGCAGCTTGGCGGAGGGCCACGAAAAACTGTTTTTT. This chain joins TRBV5-1 and TRBJ1-4; D is unclear. CDR1 and CDR2 from the germline V gene are SGHRS and YFSETQ. The CDR3 spans 14 residues. V lost 0 bases, J lost 8 bases, and 11 bases lay in between.